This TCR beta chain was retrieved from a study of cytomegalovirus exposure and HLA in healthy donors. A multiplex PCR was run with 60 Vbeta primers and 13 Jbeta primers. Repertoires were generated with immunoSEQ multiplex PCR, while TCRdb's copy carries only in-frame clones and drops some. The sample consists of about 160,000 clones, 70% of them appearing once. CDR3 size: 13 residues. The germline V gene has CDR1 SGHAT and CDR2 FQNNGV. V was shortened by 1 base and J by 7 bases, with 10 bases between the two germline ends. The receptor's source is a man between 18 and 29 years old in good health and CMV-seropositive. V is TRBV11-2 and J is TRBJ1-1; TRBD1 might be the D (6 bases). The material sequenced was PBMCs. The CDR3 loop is CASSLGTELEAFF. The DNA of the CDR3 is TGTGCCAGCAGCTTAGGGACAGAGCTTGAAGCTTTCTTT.